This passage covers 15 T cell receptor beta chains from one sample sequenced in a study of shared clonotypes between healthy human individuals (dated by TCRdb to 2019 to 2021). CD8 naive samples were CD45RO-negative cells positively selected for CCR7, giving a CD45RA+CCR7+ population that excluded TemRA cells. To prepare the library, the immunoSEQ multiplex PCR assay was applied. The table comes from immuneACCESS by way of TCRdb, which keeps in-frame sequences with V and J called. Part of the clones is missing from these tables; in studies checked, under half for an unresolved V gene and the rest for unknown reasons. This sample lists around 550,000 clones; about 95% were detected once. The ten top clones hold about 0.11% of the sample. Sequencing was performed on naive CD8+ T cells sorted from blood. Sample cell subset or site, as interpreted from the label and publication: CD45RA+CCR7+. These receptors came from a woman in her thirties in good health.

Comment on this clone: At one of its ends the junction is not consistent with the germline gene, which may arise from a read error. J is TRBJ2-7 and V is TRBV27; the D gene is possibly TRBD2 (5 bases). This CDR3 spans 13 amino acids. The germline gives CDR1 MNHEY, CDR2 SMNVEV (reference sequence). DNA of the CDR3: TGTGCCAGCAGTTTAATTGAGGGCCGGTCTCTCCTATTC. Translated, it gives CASSLIEGRSLLF.

The CDR3 region is CASLGTPNSPLHF. The CDR3 DNA reads as TGTGCCAGTCTTGGGACGCCGAATTCACCCCTCCACTTT. The chain recombines TRBV27 with TRBJ1-6; the D gene is possibly TRBD1 (5 bases). CDR1 and CDR2 (germline): MNHEY, SMNVEV (reference sequence). The CDR3 sequence is 13 residues long. V was cut by 9 bases and J by 7 bases, with 13 bases left in between.

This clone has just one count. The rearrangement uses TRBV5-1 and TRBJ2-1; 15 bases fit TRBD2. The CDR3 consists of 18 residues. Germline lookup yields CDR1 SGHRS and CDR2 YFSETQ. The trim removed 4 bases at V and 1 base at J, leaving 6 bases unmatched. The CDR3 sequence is CASSPGLAGGRSYNEQFF. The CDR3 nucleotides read TGCGCCAGCAGCCCGGGACTAGCGGGAGGAAGATCCTACAATGAGCAGTTCTTC.

CDR3 region: CASSFKEGALGNIQYF. CDR3 DNA sequence: TGTGCCAGCAGCTTTAAAGAGGGGGCCCTCGGAAACATTCAGTACTTC. The V and J genes are TRBV11-2 and TRBJ2-4; 7 bases agree with TRBD1. The CDR3 runs 16 residues. Per the germline V gene, CDR1 is SGHAT and CDR2 is FQNNGV. The V gene end was trimmed by 3 bases and the J gene end by 6 bases; junction bases not matched to a gene: 11.

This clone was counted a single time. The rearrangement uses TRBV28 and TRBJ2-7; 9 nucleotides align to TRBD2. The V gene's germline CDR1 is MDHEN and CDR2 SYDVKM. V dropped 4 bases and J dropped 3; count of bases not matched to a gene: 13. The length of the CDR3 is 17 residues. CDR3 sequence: CASSSPRVREGVYEQYF. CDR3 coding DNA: TGTGCCAGCAGTTCACCCCGGGTGCGGGAGGGCGTCTACGAGCAGTACTTC. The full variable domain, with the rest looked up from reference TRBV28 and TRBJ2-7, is DVKVTQSSRYLVKRTGEKVFLECVQDMDHENMFWYRQDPGLGLRLIYFSYDVKMKEKGDIPEGYSVSREKKERFSLILESASTNQTSMYLCASSSPRVREGVYEQYFGPGTRLTVT.

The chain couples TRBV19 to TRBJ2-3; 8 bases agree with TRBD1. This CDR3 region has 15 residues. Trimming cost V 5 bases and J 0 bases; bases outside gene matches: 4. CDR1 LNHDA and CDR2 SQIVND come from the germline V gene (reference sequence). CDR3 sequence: CASSETGGSTDTQYF. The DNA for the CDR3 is TGTGCCAGTAGTGAAACAGGGGGTAGCACAGATACGCAGTATTTT. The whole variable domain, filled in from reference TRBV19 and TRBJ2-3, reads DGGITQSPKYLFRKEGQNVTLSCEQNLNHDAMYWYRQDPGQGLRLIYYSQIVNDFQKGDIAEGYSVSREKKESFPLTVTSAQKNPTAFYLCASSETGGSTDTQYFGPGTRLTVL.

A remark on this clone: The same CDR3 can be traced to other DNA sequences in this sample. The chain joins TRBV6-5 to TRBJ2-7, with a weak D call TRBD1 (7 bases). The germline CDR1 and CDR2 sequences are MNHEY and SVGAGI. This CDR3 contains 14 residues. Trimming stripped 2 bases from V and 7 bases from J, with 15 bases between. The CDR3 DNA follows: TGTGCCAGCAGTTACGCGGAGGGGGCGGGGGAGCAGTACTTC. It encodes CASSYAEGAGEQYF.

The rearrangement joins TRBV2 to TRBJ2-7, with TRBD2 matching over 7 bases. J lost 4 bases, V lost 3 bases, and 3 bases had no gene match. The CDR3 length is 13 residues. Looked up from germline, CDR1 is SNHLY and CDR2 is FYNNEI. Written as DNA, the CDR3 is TGTGCCAGCAGTGATCTAGCGGAGTACGAGCAGTACTTC. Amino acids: CASSDLAEYEQYF.

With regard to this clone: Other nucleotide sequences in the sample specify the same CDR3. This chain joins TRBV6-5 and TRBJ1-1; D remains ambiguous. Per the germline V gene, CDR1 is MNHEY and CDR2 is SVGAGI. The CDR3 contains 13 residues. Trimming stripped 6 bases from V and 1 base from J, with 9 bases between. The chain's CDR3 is CASSTSGNTEAFF. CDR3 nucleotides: TGTGCCAGCAGCACCAGCGGGAACACTGAAGCTTTCTTT.

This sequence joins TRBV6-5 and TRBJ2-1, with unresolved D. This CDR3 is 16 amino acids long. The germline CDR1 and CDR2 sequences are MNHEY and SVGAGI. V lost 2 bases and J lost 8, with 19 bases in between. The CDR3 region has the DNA TGTGCCAGCAGTTACAGGGATTTCACCCCCAGCGATGAGCAGTTCTTC. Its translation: CASSYRDFTPSDEQFF.

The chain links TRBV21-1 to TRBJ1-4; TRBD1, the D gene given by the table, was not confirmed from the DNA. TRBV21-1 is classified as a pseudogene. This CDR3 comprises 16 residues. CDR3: CASSRWTGGSFEKLFF. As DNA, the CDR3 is TGTGCCAGCAGCAGATGGACAGGGGGATCTTTCGAAAAACTGTTTTTT.

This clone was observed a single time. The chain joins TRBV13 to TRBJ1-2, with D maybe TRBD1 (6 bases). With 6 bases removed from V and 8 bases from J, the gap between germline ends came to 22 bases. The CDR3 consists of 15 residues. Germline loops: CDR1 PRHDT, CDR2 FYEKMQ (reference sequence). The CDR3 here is CASRHTPSGAGGYTF. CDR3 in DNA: TGTGCCAGCAGACATACCCCCTCGGGGGCAGGAGGCTACACCTTC.

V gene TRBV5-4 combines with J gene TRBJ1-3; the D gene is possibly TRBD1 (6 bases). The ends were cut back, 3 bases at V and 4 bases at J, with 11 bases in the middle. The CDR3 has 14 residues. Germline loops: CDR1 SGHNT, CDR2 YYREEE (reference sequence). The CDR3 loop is CASSWGGQGNTIYF. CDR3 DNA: TGTGCCAGCAGCTGGGGGGGGCAGGGAAACACCATATATTTT.

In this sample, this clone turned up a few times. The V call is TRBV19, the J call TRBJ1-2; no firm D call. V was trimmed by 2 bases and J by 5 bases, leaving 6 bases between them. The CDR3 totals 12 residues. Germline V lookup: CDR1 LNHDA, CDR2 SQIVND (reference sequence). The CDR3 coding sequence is TGTGCCAGTAGTATACCCAGTTATGGCTACACCTTC. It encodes CASSIPSYGYTF.

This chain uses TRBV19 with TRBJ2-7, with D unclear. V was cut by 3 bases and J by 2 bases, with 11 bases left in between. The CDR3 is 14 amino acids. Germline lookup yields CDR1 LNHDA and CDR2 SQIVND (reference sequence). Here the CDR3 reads CASSMSDLAYEQYF. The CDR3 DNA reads TGTGCCAGTAGTATGTCGGACCTCGCCTACGAGCAGTACTTC.